Sequencing of this T cell receptor (beta chain) was carried out in a study of regulatory T cells in long-lasting Graves disease. Time point in this sample: newly diagnosed GD, antithyroid drugs for less than 3 months. With RNA extracted from PBMCs as input, the TCR library was made. This clonotype was counted many times. With 1 base removed from V and 6 bases from J, the gap between germline ends came to 10 bases. The CDR3 has 13 amino acids. Germline V CDR1 and CDR2: SGHRS, YFSETQ. TCR beta libraries were built with iRepertoire HTBI primers and Arm-PCR of CDR3 regions. TCRdb processed the multiplex PCR reads anew with MiXCR; each CDR3 protein has one entry. The data hold about 400,000 distinct CDR3 sequences, with roughly 16% observed a single time. The same specimen was also included in a second study, on T cells in Graves' hyperthyroidism and ophthalmopathy.

The chain links TRBV5-1 to TRBJ1-2; the D is unclear. The sequences come from peripheral blood mononuclear cells (PBMCs), collected at new diagnosis, from a patient treated with antithyroid drugs. The receptor's source is a woman aged 18-29 years with Graves disease. The CDR3 sequence: CASSLSSDHGYTF. The CDR3 DNA reads TGCGCCAGCAGCTTGTCGTCAGACCATGGCTACACCTTC.